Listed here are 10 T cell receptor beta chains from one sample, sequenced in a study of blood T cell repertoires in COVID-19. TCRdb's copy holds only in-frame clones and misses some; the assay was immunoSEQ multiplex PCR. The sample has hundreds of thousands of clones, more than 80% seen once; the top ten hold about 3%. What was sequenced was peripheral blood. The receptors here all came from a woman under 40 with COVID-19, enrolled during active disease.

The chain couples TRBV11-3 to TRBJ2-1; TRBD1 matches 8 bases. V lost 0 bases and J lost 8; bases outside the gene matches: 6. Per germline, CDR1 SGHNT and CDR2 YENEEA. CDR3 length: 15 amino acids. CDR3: CASSLEGDRSYEQFF. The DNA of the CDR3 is TGTGCCAGCAGCTTAGAGGGGGACAGGAGCTATGAGCAGTTCTTC.

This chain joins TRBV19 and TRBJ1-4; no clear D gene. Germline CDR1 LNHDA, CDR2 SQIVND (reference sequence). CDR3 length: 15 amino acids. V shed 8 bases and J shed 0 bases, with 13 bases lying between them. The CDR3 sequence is CASCDGAPTNEKLFF. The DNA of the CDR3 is TGTGCCAGTTGTGACGGAGCGCCAACTAATGAAAAACTGTTTTTT. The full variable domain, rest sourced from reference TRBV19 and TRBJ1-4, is DGGITQSPKYLFRKEGQNVTLSCEQNLNHDAMYWYRQDPGQGLRLIYYSQIVNDFQKGDIAEGYSVSREKKESFPLTVTSAQKNPTAFYLCASCDGAPTNEKLFFGSGTQLSVL.

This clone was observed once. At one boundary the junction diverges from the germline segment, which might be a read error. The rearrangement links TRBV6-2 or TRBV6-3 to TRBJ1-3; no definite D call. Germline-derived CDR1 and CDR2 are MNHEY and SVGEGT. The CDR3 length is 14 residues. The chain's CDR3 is CASSYSVREDPRNF. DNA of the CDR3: TGTGCCAGCAGTTACTCCGTACGGGAGGACCCTCGGAATTTT.

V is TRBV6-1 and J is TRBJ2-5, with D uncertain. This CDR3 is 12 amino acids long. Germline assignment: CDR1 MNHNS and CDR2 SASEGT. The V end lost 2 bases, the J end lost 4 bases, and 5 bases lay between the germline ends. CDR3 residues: CASSEIRETQYF. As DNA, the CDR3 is TGTGCCAGCAGTGAAATCCGAGAGACCCAGTACTTC.

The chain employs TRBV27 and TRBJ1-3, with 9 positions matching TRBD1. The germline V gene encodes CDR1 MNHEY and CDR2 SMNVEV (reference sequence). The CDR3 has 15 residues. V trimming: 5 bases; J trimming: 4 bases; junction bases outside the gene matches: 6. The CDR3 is CASSPGTGPGNTIYF. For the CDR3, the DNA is TGTGCCAGCAGTCCCGGGACAGGGCCAGGAAACACCATATATTTT.

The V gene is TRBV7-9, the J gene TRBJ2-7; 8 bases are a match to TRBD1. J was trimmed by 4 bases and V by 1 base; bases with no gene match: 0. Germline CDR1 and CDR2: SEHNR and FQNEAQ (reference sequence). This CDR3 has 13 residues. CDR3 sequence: CASSLDRGYEQYV. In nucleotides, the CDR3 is TGTGCCAGCAGCTTAGACAGGGGGTACGAGCAGTACGTC.

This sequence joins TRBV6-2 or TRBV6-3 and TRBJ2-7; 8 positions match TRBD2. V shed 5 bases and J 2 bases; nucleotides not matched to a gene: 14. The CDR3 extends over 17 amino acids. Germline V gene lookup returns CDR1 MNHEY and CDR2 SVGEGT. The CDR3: CASSKGRRAGETYEQYV. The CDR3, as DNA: TGTGCCAGCAGTAAGGGGAGGCGAGCGGGAGAGACCTACGAGCAGTACGTC.

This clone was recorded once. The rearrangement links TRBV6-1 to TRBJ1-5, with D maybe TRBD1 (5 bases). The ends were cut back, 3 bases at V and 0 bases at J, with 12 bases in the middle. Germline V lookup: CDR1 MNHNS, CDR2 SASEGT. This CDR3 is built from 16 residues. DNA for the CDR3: TGTGCCAGCAGTGAGGGTGGGGCGTATAGCAATCAGCCCCAGCATTTT. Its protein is CASSEGGAYSNQPQHF.

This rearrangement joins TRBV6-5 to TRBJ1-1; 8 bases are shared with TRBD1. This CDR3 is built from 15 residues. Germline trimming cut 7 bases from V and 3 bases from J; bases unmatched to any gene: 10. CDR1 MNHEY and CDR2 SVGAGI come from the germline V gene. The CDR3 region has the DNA TGTGCCAGCACCGGCGTCAGGGGGCGGGACACTGAAGCTTTCTTT. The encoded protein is CASTGVRGRDTEAFF.

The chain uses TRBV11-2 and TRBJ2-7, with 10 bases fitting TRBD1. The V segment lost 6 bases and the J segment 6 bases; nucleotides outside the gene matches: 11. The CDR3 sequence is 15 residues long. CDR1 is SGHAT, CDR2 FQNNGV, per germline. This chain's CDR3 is CASSSGDRGLGEQYV. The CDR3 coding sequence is TGTGCCAGCAGTTCAGGGGACAGGGGCCTGGGCGAGCAGTACGTC.